The present entry profiles one T cell receptor (beta chain) with its context. Its antigen is still unknown. The length of the CDR3 is 14 residues. The germline V gene has CDR1 SGHTA and CDR2 FQGNSA. V was trimmed by 5 bases and J by 1 base, leaving 11 bases between them. As the template, RNA transcripts were used to amplify TCR beta CDR3 regions. After a first-round RT-PCR with HTBI primers, a second-round multiplex PCR was run. TCRdb passed the multiplex PCR reads through MiXCR, listing each CDR3 protein once. The sample consists of about 590,000 distinct CDR3 sequences, 35% to 45% of them appearing once. The data originate from a study of Graves' ophthalmopathy and Graves' hyperthyroidism. General study findings and limits: Ophthalmopathy cases were distinguished from stable hyperthyroidism by a 13-signature model, reaching approximately 88% sensitivity and about 81% specificity.

The V call is TRBV7-2, the J call TRBJ1-1; tentatively, D is TRBD1 (5 bases). Material for sequencing was peripheral blood or thyroid tissue (not recorded which). This receptor was obtained from an adult man with Graves' hyperthyroidism. The CDR3 protein is CASSPGVWNTEAFF. The CDR3 DNA is TGTGCCAGCAGCCCGGGGGTCTGGAACACTGAAGCTTTCTTT. The full variable domain, its missing parts supplied by reference TRBV7-2 and TRBJ1-1, is GAGVSQSPSNKVTEKGKDVELRCDPISGHTALYWYRQSLGQGLEFLIYFQGNSAPDKSGLPSDRFSAERTGGSVSTLTIQRTQQEDSAVYLCASSPGVWNTEAFFGQGTRLTVV.